The sequence of this T cell receptor (beta chain) was determined in a study of blood T cell repertoires in COVID-19. Overall study: Both acute and convalescent COVID-19 samples were obtained from the United States, Italy and Spain. From T cells, B-cell-depleted T cells, or PBMCs came the material, which was cDNA or gDNA.

Germline V gives CDR1 LNHDA, CDR2 SQIVND (reference sequence). V trimming: 3 bases; J trimming: 4 bases; junction bases outside the gene matches: 7. The CDR3 has 17 residues. In the original analysis: Reference gene primer amplification in the assay estimated nucleated cell counts. Some clones are missing from TCRdb's copy, which holds only in-frame ones; the method was immunoSEQ multiplex PCR. The V and J calls and clone size are taken from that table; D and trimming were inferred from the DNA. Of 100,000 to 150,000 clones listed, around 80% were seen once; the top ten hold under 45%. This clone was observed once.

The chain couples TRBV19 to TRBJ2-2, with 11 bases fitting TRBD2. The source is a man aged 35-49 years with active or convalescent COVID-19. Sequencing input: peripheral blood. The CDR3 nucleotides are TGTGCCAGTAGTATGAGGGTAGCGGGGGGGTTCACCGGGGAGCTGTTTTTT. It is translated as CASSMRVAGGFTGELFF.